One TCR beta chain is described in this entry. The CDR3 length is 17 residues. The V end was cut by 1 base, the J end by 4 bases, with 17 bases between. The germline V gene encodes CDR1 LGHNA and CDR2 YSLEER. The entry originates in a study of shared clonotypes between healthy human individuals. Generated by immunoSEQ multiplex PCR, the TCRdb table keeps only in-frame clones and is missing some. The data show approximately 640,000 clones, 90% seen once. V is TRBV4-3 and J is TRBJ2-1; D may be TRBD2 (6 bases). The receptor's source is a man aged 18 to 35 in good health. Some clones in this sample may be carry-over from other donors' samples. The sequenced material came from memory CD8+ T cells from PBMCs. The subset was: CD45RO+ cells pooled with CCR7-negative TemRA cells. DNA for the CDR3: TGCGCCAGCAGCCAAGTACAAGGTAGCGGCCCATACAATGAGCAGTTCTTC. Translation: CASSQVQGSGPYNEQFF.